These 28 T cell receptor beta chains were sequenced from one sample in a study of cytomegalovirus exposure and HLA in healthy donors. This PCR relied on a set of 60 Vbeta primers and 13 Jbeta primers. Method: immunoSEQ multiplex PCR; TCRdb's copy keeps in-frame clones and lacks some. This sample has over 150,000 clones; approximately 84% occur once, and the top ten carry 4.8%. Sequencing was carried out using PBMCs. The source of these receptors is a young man in good health and CMV-seronegative.

The V gene is TRBV7-9, the J gene TRBJ2-1; D may be TRBD2 (5 bases). The CDR3 contains 17 residues. Looked up from germline, CDR1 is SEHNR and CDR2 is FQNEAQ (reference sequence). The V and J ends lost 1 base and 7 bases respectively, with 20 bases between them. CDR3 residues: CASSLERSYLTFNEQFF. The CDR3 bases are TGTGCCAGCAGCTTAGAGCGGTCATACCTAACCTTTAATGAGCAGTTCTTC.

The chain couples TRBV7-2 to TRBJ2-7, with D maybe TRBD2 (5 bases). V lost 1 base and J lost 0, with 10 bases in between. The germline gives CDR1 SGHTA, CDR2 FQGNSA. CDR3 length: 15 residues. The CDR3 coding sequence is TGTGCCAGCAGCTTAGTGTCGGGATCCTCCTACGAGCAGTACTTC. Amino acids: CASSLVSGSSYEQYF.

The chain couples TRBV7-2 to TRBJ2-7; D is undetermined. Germline loops: CDR1 SGHTA, CDR2 FQGNSA. CDR3 length: 14 residues. V lost 4 bases to trimming and J lost 0 bases, with 10 bases between them. DNA for the CDR3: TGTGCCAGCAGCTCCCACCTGAGCTCCTACGAGCAGTACTTC. Residues: CASSSHLSSYEQYF.

The chain is built from TRBV11-3 and TRBJ2-2, with TRBD1 as a possible D gene (6 bases). The CDR3 is made up of 15 amino acids. The V gene lost 4 bases and the J gene lost 2 bases, with 11 bases spanning the gap. Germline loops: CDR1 SGHNT, CDR2 YENEEA. Here the CDR3 reads CASSSRGSNTGELFF. Written as DNA, the CDR3 is TGTGCCAGCAGCTCGAGGGGGTCTAACACCGGGGAGCTGTTTTTT.

The chain is built from TRBV29-1 and TRBJ1-5, with D perhaps TRBD1 (5 bases). V was pared by 6 bases and J by 6 bases, with 12 bases between. The CDR3 spans 12 residues. Per germline, CDR1 SQVTM and CDR2 ANQGSEA. CDR3 bases: TGCAGCGTGGGGGGTGGGGGTCAGCCCCAGCATTTT. Residues: CSVGGGGQPQHF.

This clone was detected only once. The chain joins TRBV6-1 to TRBJ2-3, with no clear D. V was clipped by 6 bases and J by 1 base, with 8 bases between them. This CDR3 contains 13 residues. Per the germline V gene, CDR1 is MNHNS and CDR2 is SASEGT. The CDR3 is CASRASGTDTQYF. The CDR3 nucleotides read TGTGCCAGCAGGGCCTCCGGCACAGATACGCAGTATTTT.

This clone was counted only a few times. Other nucleotide sequences from this sample produce the same CDR3. Here the CDR3 DNA reads TGTGCCAGTAGTAGGGACAGTCCCACTGAAGCTTTCTTT. It encodes CASSRDSPTEAFF. The chain uses TRBV19 and TRBJ1-1; 7 bases fit TRBD1. The germline V gene has CDR1 LNHDA and CDR2 SQIVND (reference sequence). V lost 4 bases, J lost 4 bases, and 3 bases stayed unmatched. This CDR3 has 13 amino acids. The variable domain in full, completed from reference TRBV19 and TRBJ1-1, reads DGGITQSPKYLFRKEGQNVTLSCEQNLNHDAMYWYRQDPGQGLRLIYYSQIVNDFQKGDIAEGYSVSREKKESFPLTVTSAQKNPTAFYLCASSRDSPTEAFFGQGTRLTVV.

This chain connects TRBV2 to TRBJ1-2, with 9 positions matching TRBD1. In germline, CDR1 is SNHLY, CDR2 FYNNEI. This CDR3 region has 13 residues. Trimming removed 6 bases from V and 5 bases from J; junction bases left unmatched: 4. The CDR3 region has the DNA TGTGCCAGCAGGTTCGGACAGGGGTATGGCTACACCTTC. It codes for CASRFGQGYGYTF.

This clone has only a few counts. V is TRBV10-3 and J is TRBJ2-6; 7 nucleotides align to TRBD1. Looked up from germline, CDR1 is ENHRY and CDR2 is SYGVKD. The V gene end was trimmed by 6 bases and the J gene end by 0 bases; junction bases not matched to a gene: 2. The CDR3 extends over 15 amino acids. CDR3: CAISTGASGANVLTF. CDR3 DNA sequence: TGTGCCATCAGCACAGGGGCCTCTGGGGCCAACGTCCTGACTTTC.

This clone was seen a handful of times. The chain employs TRBV5-4 and TRBJ1-3; possible D gene TRBD1, 5 bases. V gave up 0 bases and J gave up 3 bases, with 13 bases separating them. CDR1 is SGHNT and CDR2 is YYREEE in the germline V gene (reference sequence). The CDR3 consists of 16 residues. The CDR3: CASSLDRSGRGNTIYF. The CDR3 bases are TGTGCCAGCAGCTTGGACAGGTCCGGGCGTGGAAACACCATATATTTT.

This clone was seen more than once but under ten times. The chain couples TRBV5-5 to TRBJ2-1; D might be TRBD2 (6 bases). The CDR3 has 16 residues. CDR1 is SGHKS and CDR2 is YYEKEE in the germline V gene (reference sequence). Trimming pared 4 bases from V and 3 bases from J, leaving 17 bases between. DNA for the CDR3: TGTGCCAGCAGCCCCAATTGGGGGGAAAGCTACAATGAGCAGTTCTTC. This codes for CASSPNWGESYNEQFF.

The chain couples TRBV27 to TRBJ1-1; 8 bases are shared with TRBD1. The V gene's germline CDR1 is MNHEY and CDR2 SMNVEV (reference sequence). The junction had 2 bases not matched to a gene; V was cut back by 0 bases and J by 8 bases. The CDR3 spans 13 residues. Written as DNA, the CDR3 is TGTGCCAGCAGTTTATCGACAGGGGCCGAAGCTTTCTTT. It encodes CASSLSTGAEAFF.

The J gene is TRBJ2-2, the V gene TRBV6-6; 8 bases are shared with TRBD1. The J segment lost 5 bases and the V segment lost 6 bases, leaving 11 bases of the junction unmatched. Germline loops: CDR1 MNHNY, CDR2 SVGAGI (reference sequence). The CDR3 sequence is 16 residues long. This chain's CDR3 is CASRETRGLLTGELFF. DNA for the CDR3: TGTGCCAGCAGAGAAACCAGGGGGCTTTTGACCGGGGAGCTGTTTTTT.

The chain couples TRBV7-2 to TRBJ1-2, with TRBD1 identical over 7 bases. Germline V lookup: CDR1 SGHTA, CDR2 FQGNSA. Germline trimming cut 3 bases from V and 5 bases from J; bases unmatched to any gene: 6. This CDR3 contains 14 residues. For the CDR3, the DNA is TGTGCCAGCAGCTTGCCCGGGACAGTTTATGGCTACACCTTC. Translating it yields CASSLPGTVYGYTF.

The chain links TRBV6-5 to TRBJ1-5, with a tentative D call TRBD1 (5 bases). CDR3 length equals 14 residues. The germline gives CDR1 MNHEY, CDR2 SVGAGI. V gave up 0 bases and J gave up 6 bases, with 9 bases separating them. The CDR3 here is CASSYSGGIQPQHF. The CDR3 DNA reads as TGTGCCAGCAGTTACTCCGGGGGAATTCAGCCCCAGCATTTT.

This clone was observed a handful of times. The J gene is TRBJ2-3, the V gene TRBV6-4, with a weak D call TRBD2 (6 bases). Trimming shortened V by 6 bases and J by 5 bases, and 18 bases separated the two germline ends. This CDR3 comprises 15 residues. Germline CDR1 is MRHNA and CDR2 is SNTAGT. The CDR3 coding sequence is TGTGCCAGCAGACCCTCTGAGGAGGGCGGAGATACGCAGTATTTT. Protein product: CASRPSEEGGDTQYF.

The chain carries TRBV7-9 and TRBJ1-5, with 11 bases matching TRBD1. The CDR3 spans 14 residues. The V gene end was trimmed by 4 bases and the J gene end by 6 bases; junction bases not matched to a gene: 2. The germline CDR1 and CDR2 sequences are SEHNR and FQNEAQ (reference sequence). CDR3: CASSSGQGGQPQHF. The CDR3 DNA reads TGTGCCAGCAGCTCGGGACAGGGGGGTCAGCCCCAGCATTTT.

CDR3 nucleotide sequence: TGTGCCAGCAGCTCAACAGGGCAAAGCAGCGGCTACACCTTC. Amino acids: CASSSTGQSSGYTF. The genes are TRBV5-4 and TRBJ1-2, with D perhaps TRBD1 (6 bases). The length of the CDR3 is 14 residues. CDR1 is SGHNT, CDR2 YYREEE, per germline (reference sequence). The V end lost 3 bases, the J end lost 8 bases, and 17 bases lay between the germline ends.

The V and J genes are TRBV4-1 and TRBJ2-1, with D maybe TRBD2 (6 bases). This CDR3 region has 14 residues. Germline assignment: CDR1 MGHRA and CDR2 YSYEKL. Trimming shortened V by 4 bases and J by 4 bases, and 11 bases separated the two germline ends. The DNA of the CDR3 is TGCGCCAGCAGCCCAGGGACTTCTTACAATGAGCAGTTCTTC. Amino acid sequence: CASSPGTSYNEQFF.

This chain links TRBV7-8 with TRBJ2-2, with 7 bases identical to TRBD1. This CDR3 spans 15 amino acids. Trimming took 5 bases from V and 0 from J; bases not matched to a gene: 3. Germline-derived CDR1 and CDR2 are SGHVS and FQNEAQ. DNA of the CDR3: TGTGCCAGCAGCCTTGGGACAGCGAACACCGGGGAGCTGTTTTTT. Translation: CASSLGTANTGELFF.

V gene TRBV2 combines with J gene TRBJ1-5; perhaps TRBD1 as D (5 bases). Trimming left V 8 bases short and J 2 bases short, with 13 bases between. Germline CDR1 SNHLY, CDR2 FYNNEI. This CDR3 region has 14 residues. CDR3 in amino acids: CASGDSTRNQPQHF. DNA of the CDR3: TGTGCCAGCGGAGACAGTACCCGCAATCAGCCCCAGCATTTT. The full variable domain, rest sourced from reference TRBV2 and TRBJ1-5, is EPEVTQTPSHQVTQMGQEVILRCVPISNHLYFYWYRQILGQKVEFLVSFYNNEISEKSEIFDDQFSVERPDGSNFTLKIRSTKLEDSAMYFCASGDSTRNQPQHFGDGTRLSIL.

V is TRBV5-6 and J is TRBJ2-3; 10 nucleotides line up with TRBD2. Germline loops: CDR1 SGHDT, CDR2 YYEEEE. This CDR3 has 15 residues. With 0 bases clipped from V and 7 bases from J, the junction kept 5 bases outside the gene matches. The CDR3 coding sequence is TGTGCCAGCAGCTTGGGAGCGGGAGGGCATAATACGCAGTATTTT. The encoded protein is CASSLGAGGHNTQYF.

The rearrangement joins TRBV6-5 to TRBJ1-2; TRBD1 agrees at 9 bases. The trim removed 6 bases at V and 7 bases at J, leaving 6 bases unmatched. The CDR3 contains 13 residues. CDR1 is MNHEY and CDR2 is SVGAGI in the germline V gene. As DNA, the CDR3 is TGTGCCAGCAGCCGGGACAGGGCTTCTGGCTACACCTTC. This gives the protein CASSRDRASGYTF.

This chain links TRBV6-4 with TRBJ1-5; tentatively, D is TRBD1 (6 bases). Germline lookup yields CDR1 MRHNA and CDR2 SNTAGT. The CDR3 has 21 amino acids. The germline V and J ends were trimmed by 0 bases and 0 bases, with 24 bases remaining between them. The CDR3 nucleotides are TGTGCCAGCAGTGACTCGAACATAAGGACAGACATAAAAAATAGCAATCAGCCCCAGCATTTT. Translated: CASSDSNIRTDIKNSNQPQHF.

The chain carries TRBV5-1 and TRBJ2-5; 8 bases are a match to TRBD2. The germline gives CDR1 SGHRS, CDR2 YFSETQ. V was clipped by 3 bases and J by 5 bases; unmatched bases: 9. The CDR3 length is 15 residues. The CDR3 DNA is TGCGCCAGCAGCTCGACGGGGGGGTCTGGGGAGACCCAGTACTTC. Residues: CASSSTGGSGETQYF.

This clone was detected only a few times. The chain carries TRBV6-6 and TRBJ2-1; TRBD2 aligns across 11 bases. The germline CDR1 and CDR2 sequences are MNHNY and SVGAGI (reference sequence). J lost 4 bases, V lost 8 bases, and 4 bases had no gene match. The CDR3 totals 14 residues. The DNA of the CDR3 is TGTGCCAGCCGTAGCGGGAGGGATTACAATGAGCAGTTCTTC. Translated: CASRSGRDYNEQFF.

The V call is TRBV7-9, the J call TRBJ1-2, with D unresolved. Trimming removed 1 base at V and 2 bases at J, with 8 bases between. Per germline, CDR1 SEHNR and CDR2 FQNEAQ (reference sequence). The CDR3 consists of 14 residues. CDR3 sequence reads: CASSLGRVNYGYTF. CDR3 bases: TGTGCCAGCAGCTTAGGTCGGGTGAACTATGGCTACACCTTC.

This chain uses TRBV5-1 with TRBJ2-7; 7 bases align to TRBD1. CDR1 and CDR2 from the germline V gene are SGHRS and YFSETQ. With V trimmed by 4 bases and J by 1 base, 5 bases remained unmatched. The CDR3 is made up of 14 amino acids. The CDR3 sequence: CASSLDRPSYEQYF. CDR3 coding DNA: TGCGCCAGCAGCCTGGACAGGCCGTCCTACGAGCAGTACTTC. Together with reference TRBV5-1 and TRBJ2-7, the CDR3 gives the full variable domain: KAGVTQTPRYLIKTRGQQVTLSCSPISGHRSVSWYQQTPGQGLQFLFEYFSETQRNKGNFPGRFSGRQFSNSRSEMNVSTLELGDSALYLCASSLDRPSYEQYFGPGTRLTVT.